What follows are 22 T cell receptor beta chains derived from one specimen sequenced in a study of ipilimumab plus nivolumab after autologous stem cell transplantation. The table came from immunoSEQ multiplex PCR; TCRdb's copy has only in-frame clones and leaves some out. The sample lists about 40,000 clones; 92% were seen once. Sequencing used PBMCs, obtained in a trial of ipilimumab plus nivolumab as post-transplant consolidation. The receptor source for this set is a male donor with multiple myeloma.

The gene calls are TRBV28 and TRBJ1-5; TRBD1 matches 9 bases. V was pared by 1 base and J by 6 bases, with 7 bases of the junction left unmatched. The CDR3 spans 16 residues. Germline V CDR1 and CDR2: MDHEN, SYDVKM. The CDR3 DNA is TGTGCCAGCAGTTTATCCGCGACAGGGGGTTTTCAGCCCCAGCATTTT. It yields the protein CASSLSATGGFQPQHF. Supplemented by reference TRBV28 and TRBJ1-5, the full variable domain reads DVKVTQSSRYLVKRTGEKVFLECVQDMDHENMFWYRQDPGLGLRLIYFSYDVKMKEKGDIPEGYSVSREKKERFSLILESASTNQTSMYLCASSLSATGGFQPQHFGDGTRLSIL.

The CDR3 DNA reads as TGCGCCAGCAGCCAAGATTGGGGTTCGAACTACGAGCAGTACTTC. Encoded protein: CASSQDWGSNYEQYF. This chain links TRBV4-3 with TRBJ2-7; D remains ambiguous. There are 15 residues in the CDR3. V was shortened by 0 bases and J by 3 bases, with 12 bases between the two germline ends. Germline CDR1 reads LGHNA; CDR2 reads YSLEER.

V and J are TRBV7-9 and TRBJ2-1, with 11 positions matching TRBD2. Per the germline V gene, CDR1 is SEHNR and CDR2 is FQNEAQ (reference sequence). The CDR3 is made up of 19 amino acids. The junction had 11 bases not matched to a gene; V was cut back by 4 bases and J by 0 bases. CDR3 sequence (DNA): TGTGCCAGCAGCTCGACCCTCGGTACTAGCGGGAGCTCCTACAATGAGCAGTTCTTC. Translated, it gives CASSSTLGTSGSSYNEQFF.

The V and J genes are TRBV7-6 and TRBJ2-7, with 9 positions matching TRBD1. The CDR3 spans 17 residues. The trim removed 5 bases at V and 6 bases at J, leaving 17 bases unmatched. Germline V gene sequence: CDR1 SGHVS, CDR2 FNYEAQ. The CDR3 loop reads CASSQTLPGQGTSEQYF. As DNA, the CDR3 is TGTGCCAGCAGCCAAACGCTACCGGGACAGGGAACAAGCGAGCAGTACTTC.

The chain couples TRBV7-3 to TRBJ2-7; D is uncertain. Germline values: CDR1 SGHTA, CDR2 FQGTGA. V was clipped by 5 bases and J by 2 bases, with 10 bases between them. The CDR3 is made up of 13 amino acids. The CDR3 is CASSLGRTYEQYF. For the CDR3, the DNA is TGTGCCAGCAGCCTAGGACGGACCTACGAGCAGTACTTC.

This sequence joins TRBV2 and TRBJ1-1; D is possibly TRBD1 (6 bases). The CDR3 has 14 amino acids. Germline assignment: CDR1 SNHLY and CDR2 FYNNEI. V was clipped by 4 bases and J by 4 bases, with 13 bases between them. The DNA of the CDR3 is TGTGCCAGCAGTGGGGGGGCCTTGGCCACTGAAGCTTTCTTT. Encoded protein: CASSGGALATEAFF.

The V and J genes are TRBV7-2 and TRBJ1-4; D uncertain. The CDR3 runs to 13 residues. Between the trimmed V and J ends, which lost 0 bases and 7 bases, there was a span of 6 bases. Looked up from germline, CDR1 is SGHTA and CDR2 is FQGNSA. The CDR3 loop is CASSLAGREKLFF. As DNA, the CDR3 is TGTGCCAGCAGCTTAGCCGGTCGTGAAAAACTGTTTTTT.

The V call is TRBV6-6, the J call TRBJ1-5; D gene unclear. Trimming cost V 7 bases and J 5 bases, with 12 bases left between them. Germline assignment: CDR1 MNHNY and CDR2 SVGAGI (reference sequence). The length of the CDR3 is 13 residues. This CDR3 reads CASKLRRDQPQHF. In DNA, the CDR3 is TGTGCCAGCAAATTACGACGGGATCAGCCCCAGCATTTT.

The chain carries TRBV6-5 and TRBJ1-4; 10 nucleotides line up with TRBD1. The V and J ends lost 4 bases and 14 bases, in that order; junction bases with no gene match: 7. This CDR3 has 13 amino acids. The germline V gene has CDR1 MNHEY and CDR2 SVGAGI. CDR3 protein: CASSFRDRGGLFF. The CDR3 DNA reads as TGTGCCAGCAGTTTCCGGGACAGGGGAGGGCTGTTTTTT.

The CDR3, as DNA: TGTGCCAGCAGCTTTGGGACTAGCGGCTCCTACGAGCAGTACTTC. Protein sequence: CASSFGTSGSYEQYF. V is TRBV7-2 and J is TRBJ2-7; 11 bases are shared with TRBD2. CDR3 size: 15 residues. Germline V lookup: CDR1 SGHTA, CDR2 FQGNSA. Germline trimming cut 3 bases from V and 0 bases from J; bases unmatched to any gene: 1.

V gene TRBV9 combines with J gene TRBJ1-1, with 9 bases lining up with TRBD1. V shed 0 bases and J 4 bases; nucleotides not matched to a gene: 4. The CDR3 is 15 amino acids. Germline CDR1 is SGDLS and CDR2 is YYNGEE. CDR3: CASSVDQGQGTEAFF. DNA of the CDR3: TGTGCCAGCAGCGTAGACCAGGGACAGGGCACTGAAGCTTTCTTT. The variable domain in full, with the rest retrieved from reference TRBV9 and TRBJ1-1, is DSGVTQTPKHLITATGQRVTLRCSPRSGDLSVYWYQQSLDQGLQFLIQYYNGEERAKGNILERFSAQQFPDLHSELNLSSLELGDSALYFCASSVDQGQGTEAFFGQGTRLTVV.

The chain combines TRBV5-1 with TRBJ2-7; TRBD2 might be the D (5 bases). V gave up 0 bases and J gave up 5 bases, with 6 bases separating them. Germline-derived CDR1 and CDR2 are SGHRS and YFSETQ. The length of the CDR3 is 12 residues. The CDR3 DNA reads TGCGCCAGCAGCTTGGCGGGAAACGAGCAGTACTTC. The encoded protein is CASSLAGNEQYF.

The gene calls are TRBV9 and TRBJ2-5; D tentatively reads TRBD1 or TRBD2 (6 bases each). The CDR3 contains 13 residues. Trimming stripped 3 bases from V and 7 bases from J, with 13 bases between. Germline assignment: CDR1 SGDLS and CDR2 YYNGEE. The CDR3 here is CASSAGAAATQYF. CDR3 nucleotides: TGTGCCAGCAGCGCGGGGGCGGCGGCGACCCAGTACTTC.

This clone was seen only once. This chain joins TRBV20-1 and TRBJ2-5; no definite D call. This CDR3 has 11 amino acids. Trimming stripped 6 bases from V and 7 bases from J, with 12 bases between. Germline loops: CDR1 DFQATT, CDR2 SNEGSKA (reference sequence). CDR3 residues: CSAPLQATQYF. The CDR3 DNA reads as TGCAGTGCGCCCCTCCAGGCGACCCAGTACTTC.

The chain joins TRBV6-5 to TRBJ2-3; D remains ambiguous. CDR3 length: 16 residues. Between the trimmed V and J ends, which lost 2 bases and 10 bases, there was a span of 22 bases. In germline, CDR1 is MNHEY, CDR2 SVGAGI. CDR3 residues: CASSYTPPPTSRPQYF. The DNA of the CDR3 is TGTGCCAGCAGTTACACGCCCCCCCCGACATCCCGTCCGCAGTATTTT.

CDR3 amino acids: CASSSGTSQWNEQFF. CDR3 sequence (DNA): TGTGCCAGCAGCTCAGGGACTAGCCAGTGGAATGAGCAGTTCTTC. This chain connects TRBV5-4 to TRBJ2-1, with TRBD2 matching over 9 bases. With 3 bases clipped from V and 7 bases from J, the junction kept 8 bases outside the gene matches. In germline, CDR1 is SGHNT, CDR2 YYREEE (reference sequence). The CDR3 covers 15 residues.

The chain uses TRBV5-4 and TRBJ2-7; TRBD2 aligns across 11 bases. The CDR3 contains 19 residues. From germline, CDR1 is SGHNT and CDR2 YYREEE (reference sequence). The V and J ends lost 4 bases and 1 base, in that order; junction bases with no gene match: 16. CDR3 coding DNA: TGTGCCAGCAGCCCGGTAGGCGGTAGCGGGGGGGGGAAATCCTACGAGCAGTACTTC. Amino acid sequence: CASSPVGGSGGGKSYEQYF.

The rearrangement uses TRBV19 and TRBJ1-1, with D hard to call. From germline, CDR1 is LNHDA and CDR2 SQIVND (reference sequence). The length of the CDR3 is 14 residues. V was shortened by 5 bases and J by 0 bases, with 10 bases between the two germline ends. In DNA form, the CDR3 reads TGTGCCAGTAGTCTGCAAGCCATGAACACTGAAGCTTTCTTT. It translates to CASSLQAMNTEAFF.

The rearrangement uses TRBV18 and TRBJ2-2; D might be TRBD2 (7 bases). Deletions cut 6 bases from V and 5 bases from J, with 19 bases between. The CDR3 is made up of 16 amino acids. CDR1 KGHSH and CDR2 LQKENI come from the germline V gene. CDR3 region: CASSGRQGRGTGELFF. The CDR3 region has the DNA TGTGCCAGCTCCGGGAGGCAGGGGCGCGGGACCGGGGAGCTGTTTTTT.

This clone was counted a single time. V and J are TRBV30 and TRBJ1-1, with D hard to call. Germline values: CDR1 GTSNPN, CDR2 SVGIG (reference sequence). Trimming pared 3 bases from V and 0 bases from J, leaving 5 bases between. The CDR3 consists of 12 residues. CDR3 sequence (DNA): TGTGCCTGGAGACCCTTGAACACTGAAGCTTTCTTT. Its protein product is CAWRPLNTEAFF.

CDR3 loop: CASSSGTGRLQETQYF. CDR3 nucleotide sequence: TGTGCCAGCAGCTCCGGGACAGGGAGATTGCAAGAGACCCAGTACTTC. V and J are TRBV5-4 and TRBJ2-5, with 9 bases matching TRBD1. The CDR3 extends over 16 amino acids. Losses at the gene ends were 3 bases for V and 2 bases for J; bases not matched to a gene: 8. Germline V gene lookup returns CDR1 SGHNT and CDR2 YYREEE (reference sequence).

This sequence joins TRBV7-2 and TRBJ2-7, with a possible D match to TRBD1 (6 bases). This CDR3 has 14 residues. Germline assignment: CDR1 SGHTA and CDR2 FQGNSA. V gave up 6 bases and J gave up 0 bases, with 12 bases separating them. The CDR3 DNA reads TGTGCCAGCAGGGCTCTAGGGGGCTCCTACGAGCAGTACTTC. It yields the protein CASRALGGSYEQYF.